The 23 T cell receptor beta chains below were found in one sample sequenced in a study of breast tumors, draining lymph nodes, adjacent tissues. TCRdb reprocessed the multiplex PCR reads via MiXCR and lists one record per CDR3 protein. The sample gives 17,000 or so distinct CDR3 sequences, less than 75% of which show up once; under 25% is in the top ten. The source material was tumor-adjacent breast tissue. The receptors were sampled from a female donor with breast cancer. Some clones in this sample may be carry-over from other donors' samples.

This clonotype was found many times. The chain has TRBV11-3 and TRBJ1-1; D is unclear. CDR1 SGHNT and CDR2 YENEEA come from the germline V gene. The V end lost 3 bases, the J end lost 0 bases, and 8 bases lay between the germline ends. The CDR3 totals 14 residues. CDR3 DNA: TGTGCCAGCAGCTTCTCCGGGGTGAACACTGAAGCTTTCTTT. Translated, it gives CASSFSGVNTEAFF.

V is TRBV20-1 and J is TRBJ2-7; 7 nucleotides agree with TRBD1. V lost 3 bases to trimming and J lost 5 bases; unmatched junction nucleotides: 1. CDR1 DFQATT and CDR2 SNEGSKA come from the germline V gene (reference sequence). The length of the CDR3 is 11 residues. The CDR3 is CSARTGNEQYF. DNA of the CDR3: TGCAGTGCTAGGACAGGGAACGAGCAGTACTTC.

This chain connects TRBV15 to TRBJ2-7, with TRBD1 matching 8 bases. The germline CDR1 and CDR2 sequences are LNHNV and YYDKDF (reference sequence). The CDR3 totals 15 residues. The V and J ends lost 3 bases and 2 bases, in that order; junction bases with no gene match: 6. CDR3 loop: CATSSLGQGPYEQYF. DNA of the CDR3: TGTGCCACCAGCAGCCTTGGACAGGGACCCTACGAGCAGTACTTC.

This clonotype occurred once. The junction and the germline gene differ at one end; a read error may be behind it. The V gene is TRBV7-2, the J gene TRBJ1-2, with D possibly TRBD1 on 5 matching bases. This CDR3 spans 15 amino acids. From germline, CDR1 is SGHTA and CDR2 FQGNSA. CDR3 amino acids: CASSLGTTDTCGYPF. The CDR3 DNA reads TGTGCCAGCAGCTTGGGTACGACAGACACGTGTGGCTACCCCTTC.

This clonotype was seen only once. This chain connects TRBV14 to TRBJ1-2; 7 bases map to TRBD1. Unmatched junction bases numbered 15, after V lost 0 bases and J lost 8 bases. The germline CDR1 and CDR2 sequences are SGHDN and FVKESK. This CDR3 is built from 17 residues. The CDR3 spells CASSQENPDRVYFGYTF. CDR3 sequence (DNA): TGTGCCAGCAGCCAAGAAAACCCTGACAGGGTCTACTTCGGCTACACCTTC.

This clonotype occurred many times. Lacking the conserved final phenylalanine or tryptophan, this CDR3 likely reflects a read error. The V gene is TRBV19, the J gene TRBJ2-5; 11 bases map to TRBD2. Germline lookup yields CDR1 LNHDA and CDR2 SQIVND (reference sequence). The CDR3 is made up of 16 amino acids. Losses at the gene ends were 5 bases for V and 4 bases for J; bases not matched to a gene: 9. In DNA form, the CDR3 reads TGTGCCAGTAGTGTGTCCCTAGCGGGGGGAGGAGAGACCCAGTACTCC. Amino acids: CASSVSLAGGGETQYS.

Within the sample, this clonotype is medium-sized. The chain links TRBV20-1 to TRBJ1-2, with 7 nucleotides matching TRBD1. V lost 5 bases and J lost 8; bases outside the gene matches: 14. Per the germline V gene, CDR1 is DFQATT and CDR2 is SNEGSKA (reference sequence). The CDR3 runs 14 residues. CDR3 in amino acids: CSAVPPLQGYGYTF. In DNA, the CDR3 is TGCAGTGCTGTTCCGCCATTACAGGGGTACGGCTACACCTTC.

This clonotype was counted once. The chain is built from TRBV6-5 and TRBJ2-7, with 10 bases identical to TRBD2. Trimming cost V 6 bases and J 4 bases; bases outside gene matches: 3. Per the germline V gene, CDR1 is MNHEY and CDR2 is SVGAGI. CDR3 length: 13 amino acids. The CDR3 reads CASSTSGVYEQYF. As DNA, the CDR3 is TGTGCCAGCAGCACTAGCGGGGTTTACGAGCAGTACTTC.

This rearrangement joins TRBV7-9 to TRBJ2-1; D remains unclear. CDR3 length equals 12 residues. V lost 1 base, J lost 10 bases, and 8 bases lay in between. From germline, CDR1 is SEHNR and CDR2 FQNEAQ (reference sequence). The CDR3 nucleotides read TGTGCCAGCAGCTTAGGAGTACGCGAGCAGTTCTTC. It yields the protein CASSLGVREQFF.

This clonotype was seen just once. The chain recombines TRBV4-1 with TRBJ2-1; 13 bases fit TRBD2. Germline lookup yields CDR1 MGHRA and CDR2 YSYEKL. The CDR3 covers 19 residues. V lost 0 bases and J lost 7; bases outside the gene matches: 12. CDR3 bases: TGCGCCAGCAGCCAAGAAGACGACACTAGCGGGAGGGCCGAAAATGAGCAGTTCTTC. Its protein product is CASSQEDDTSGRAENEQFF.

The chain employs TRBV7-9 and TRBJ1-2; D is perhaps TRBD1 (5 bases). CDR1 and CDR2 (germline): SEHNR, FQNEAQ (reference sequence). The CDR3 length is 14 residues. V was shortened by 5 bases and J by 5 bases, with 15 bases between the two germline ends. CDR3 region: CASSIIRVGYGYTF. The CDR3 bases are TGTGCCAGCAGCATCATCAGGGTGGGATATGGCTACACCTTC. The full variable domain, its missing parts supplied by reference TRBV7-9 and TRBJ1-2, is DTGVSQNPRHKITKRGQNVTFRCDPISEHNRLYWYRQTLGQGPEFLTYFQNEAQLEKSRLLSDRFSAERPKGSFSTLEIQRTEQGDSAMYLCASSIIRVGYGYTFGSGTRLTVV.

This clonotype was seen repeatedly, ten times or more. This chain links TRBV2 with TRBJ2-6; D gene unclear. CDR3 length: 15 residues. The V end lost 7 bases, the J end lost 4 bases, and 14 bases lay between the germline ends. Germline V gene data show CDR1 as SNHLY and CDR2 as FYNNEI. The CDR3: CASTDPVGGANVLTF. DNA for the CDR3: TGTGCCAGCACTGACCCCGTAGGGGGGGCCAACGTCCTGACTTTC. Variable domain in full (rest from reference TRBV2 and TRBJ2-6): EPEVTQTPSHQVTQMGQEVILRCVPISNHLYFYWYRQILGQKVEFLVSFYNNEISEKSEIFDDQFSVERPDGSNFTLKIRSTKLEDSAMYFCASTDPVGGANVLTFGAGSRLTVL.

This clonotype appeared a few times. The J gene is TRBJ2-7, the V gene TRBV12-3 or TRBV12-4, with TRBD2 matching 8 bases. Trimming took 6 bases from V and 7 from J; bases not matched to a gene: 8. CDR3 length: 13 residues. Here the CDR3 DNA reads TGTGCCAGCAGCTTGCCCGCGGGGGGAGAGCAGTACTTC. This sequence encodes CASSLPAGGEQYF.

The genes are TRBV29-1 and TRBJ2-1, with D tentatively TRBD1 (5 bases). The V end lost 7 bases, the J end lost 4 bases, and 17 bases lay between the germline ends. The CDR3 contains 14 residues. The V gene's germline CDR1 is SQVTM and CDR2 ANQGSEA. The CDR3 spells CSAAGQGAYNEQFF. The CDR3 DNA reads as TGCAGCGCCGCAGGACAAGGAGCTTACAATGAGCAGTTCTTC.

This clonotype appeared once. This rearrangement joins TRBV15 to TRBJ2-1, with TRBD2 identical over 8 bases. The germline CDR1 and CDR2 sequences are LNHNV and YYDKDF (reference sequence). The J segment lost 7 bases and the V segment lost 1 base, leaving 3 bases of the junction unmatched. The CDR3 extends over 14 amino acids. CDR3 in amino acids: CATSRAGGRNEQFF. CDR3 sequence (DNA): TGTGCCACCAGCAGAGCGGGAGGGAGGAATGAGCAGTTCTTC. Full variable domain (remainder filled in from reference TRBV15 and TRBJ2-1): DAMVIQNPRYQVTQFGKPVTLSCSQTLNHNVMYWYQQKSSQAPKLLFHYYDKDFNNEADTPDNFQSRRPNTSFCFLDIRSPGLGDTAMYLCATSRAGGRNEQFFGPGTRLTVL.

The rearrangement links TRBV20-1 to TRBJ1-5; D is ambiguous. Germline V gene sequence: CDR1 DFQATT, CDR2 SNEGSKA (reference sequence). The CDR3 covers 12 residues. The V end was cut by 3 bases, the J end by 1 base, with 4 bases between. Written as DNA, the CDR3 is TGCAGTGCTAGCGGGAGCAATCAGCCCCAGCATTTT. This codes for CSASGSNQPQHF.

This clonotype was seen many times. The J gene is TRBJ2-1, the V gene TRBV6-1; 7 bases are shared with TRBD2. J gave up 6 bases and V 4 bases, and 9 bases lay outside the gene matches. This CDR3 has 15 amino acids. From germline, CDR1 is MNHNS and CDR2 SASEGT. The chain's CDR3 is CASSAFSGSSNEQFF. DNA for the CDR3: TGTGCCAGCAGTGCGTTTAGCGGGTCCAGCAATGAGCAGTTCTTC.

Relative to its sample, this clonotype is medium-sized. The genes are TRBV7-6 and TRBJ1-2, with TRBD1 matching 7 bases. CDR3 length equals 15 residues. After removal of 5 bases from V and 7 bases from J, the junction contained 13 bases not matched to a gene. Germline V lookup: CDR1 SGHVS, CDR2 FNYEAQ. CDR3 protein: CASSVKTGSPSGYTF. As DNA, the CDR3 is TGTGCCAGCAGCGTTAAGACAGGGTCGCCGTCTGGCTACACCTTC. Drawing the rest from reference TRBV7-6 and TRBJ1-2, the complete variable domain is GAGVSQSPRYKVTKRGQDVALRCDPISGHVSLYWYRQALGQGPEFLTYFNYEAQQDKSGLPNDRFSAERPEGSISTLTIQRTEQRDSAMYRCASSVKTGSPSGYTFGSGTRLTVV.

Judged by abundance, this clonotype is medium-sized (0.01 to 0.1%). The genes are TRBV7-2 and TRBJ1-2, with no clear D. Germline assignment: CDR1 SGHTA and CDR2 FQGNSA. The CDR3 has 13 amino acids. The V gene lost 5 bases and the J gene lost 6 bases, with 13 bases spanning the gap. The CDR3 region has the DNA TGTGCCAGCAGCGTTTATCTTAGCGATGGCTACACCTTC. Translation: CASSVYLSDGYTF.

The chain joins TRBV29-1 to TRBJ2-1; D not resolved. Looked up from germline, CDR1 is SQVTM and CDR2 is ANQGSEA. V dropped 7 bases and J dropped 2 bases, with 15 bases sitting between them. The CDR3 is 14 amino acids. The CDR3 sequence: CSDRSGVAYNEQFF. The CDR3 DNA is TGCAGCGACCGATCGGGCGTAGCCTACAATGAGCAGTTCTTC.

This clonotype showed up many times. The CDR3 DNA is TGTGCCTGGGGGCCCGGGCTATCGAGGGACACTGAAGCTTTCTTT. This encodes CAWGPGLSRDTEAFF. This chain connects TRBV30 to TRBJ1-1; D not certain. The germline CDR1 and CDR2 sequences are GTSNPN and SVGIG (reference sequence). The CDR3 extends over 15 amino acids. Trimming shortened V by 5 bases and J by 3 bases, and 19 bases separated the two germline ends.

This clonotype has a count of ten or more. With a much larger clone just one base away, this may be a read error. The chain employs TRBV20-1 and TRBJ1-6; D is undetermined. This CDR3 is 14 amino acids long. Per the germline V gene, CDR1 is DFQATT and CDR2 is SNEGSKA (reference sequence). CDR3 coding DNA: TGCAGTGCTGGAGAGGCGGGGTGGGATCCCACCCTCCACTTT. This sequence encodes CSAGEAGWDPTLHF.

This chain connects TRBV6-2 or TRBV6-3 to TRBJ2-1; TRBD2 matches 10 bases. The CDR3 loop spans 14 amino acids. With 7 bases clipped from V and 6 bases from J, the junction kept 6 bases outside the gene matches. Germline loops: CDR1 MNHEY, CDR2 SVGEGT. Here the CDR3 DNA reads TGTGCCAGCACCAGCGGGGGGGAGACCAATGAGCAGTTCTTC. As protein: CASTSGGETNEQFF.